The TCR beta chain described here comes from a study of blood T cell repertoires in COVID-19. Study details: COVID-19 samples, acute and convalescent, were from the United States, Italy and Spain. T cells, B-cell-depleted T cells, or PBMCs provided the cDNA or gDNA that served as material.

Study processing details: Reference gene primer amplification in the assay estimated nucleated cell counts. The protocol was immunoSEQ multiplex PCR, while the TCRdb copy is restricted to in-frame clones and leaves out a portion. That table gives V, J and clone size, and the DNA gave D and trimming. The sample contains around 110,000 clones, around 83% of which appear only once. Germline V gene lookup returns CDR1 MGHDK and CDR2 SYGVNS. Unmatched junction bases numbered 10, after V lost 5 bases and J lost 4 bases. The CDR3 runs 16 residues. This TCR was recovered from a man in his 70s with acute or convalescent COVID-19. The genes are TRBV25-1 and TRBJ1-4; the match to TRBD1 covers 7 bases. Sequencing was done on a sample of peripheral blood. DNA of the CDR3: TGTGCCAGCAGTAGGGGGCCAGACAGCAGTAATGAAAAACTGTTTTTT. Translation: CASSRGPDSSNEKLFF.